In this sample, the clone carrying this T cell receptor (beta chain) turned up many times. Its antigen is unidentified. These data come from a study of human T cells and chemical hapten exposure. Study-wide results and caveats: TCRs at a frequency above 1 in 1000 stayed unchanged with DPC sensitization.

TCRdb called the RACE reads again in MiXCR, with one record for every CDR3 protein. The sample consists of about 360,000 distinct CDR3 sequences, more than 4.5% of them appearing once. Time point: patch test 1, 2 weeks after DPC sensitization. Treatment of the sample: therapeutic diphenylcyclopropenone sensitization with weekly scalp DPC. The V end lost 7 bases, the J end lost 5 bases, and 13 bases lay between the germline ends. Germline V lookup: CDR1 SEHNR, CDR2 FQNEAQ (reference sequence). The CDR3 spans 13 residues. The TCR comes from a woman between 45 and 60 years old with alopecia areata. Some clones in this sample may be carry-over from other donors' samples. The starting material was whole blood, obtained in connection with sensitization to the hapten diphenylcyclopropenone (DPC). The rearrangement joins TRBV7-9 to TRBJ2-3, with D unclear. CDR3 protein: CASITAPLDTQYF. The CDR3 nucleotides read TGTGCCAGCATCACTGCCCCTTTAGATACGCAGTATTTT. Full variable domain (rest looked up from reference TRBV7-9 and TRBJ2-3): DTGVSQNPRHKITKRGQNVTFRCDPISEHNRLYWYRQTLGQGPEFLTYFQNEAQLEKSRLLSDRFSAERPKGSFSTLEIQRTEQGDSAMYLCASITAPLDTQYFGPGTRLTVL.